Shown below are 21 T cell receptor beta chains from a single sample sequenced in a study of glioma-infiltrating T cells after dendritic cell vaccination. Some clones are missing from TCRdb's copy, which holds only in-frame ones; the method was immunoSEQ multiplex PCR. The data contain around 58,000 clones, 75% to 85% of them singletons. Specimen: blood, collected before dendritic cell vaccination. These receptors all come from a human donor with glioblastoma.

The chain is built from TRBV6-6 and TRBJ2-3; 9 bases line up with TRBD1. Trimming at V came to 4 bases and at J to 2 bases, leaving 7 bases not matched to a gene. Germline V gene lookup returns CDR1 MNHNY and CDR2 SVGAGI (reference sequence). The CDR3 contains 16 residues. In nucleotides, the CDR3 is TGTGCCAGCAGTTCTACCGACAGGGGGTACACAGATACGCAGTATTTT. Protein product: CASSSTDRGYTDTQYF.

This chain connects TRBV11-2 to TRBJ2-3; possible D gene TRBD2, 5 bases. In germline, CDR1 is SGHAT, CDR2 FQNNGV. With 0 bases removed from V and 4 bases from J, the gap between germline ends came to 8 bases. The CDR3 loop spans 14 amino acids. The CDR3 loop is CASSLELVADTQYF. The CDR3 DNA sequence: TGTGCCAGCAGCTTAGAACTAGTGGCAGATACGCAGTATTTT.

Concerning this clone: The junction does not match germline at one end; this may be a read error. Other DNA sequences from this sample encode an identical CDR3 as well. The V gene is TRBV2, the J gene TRBJ1-6, with a possible D match to TRBD1 (6 bases). CDR1 and CDR2 from the germline V gene are SNHLY and FYNNEI. This CDR3 region has 15 residues. CDR3 bases: TGTGCCAGCAGTTCGACAGGAGATTATAATTCCCCCCTCCACTTT. Translating it yields CASSSTGDYNSPLHF. The variable domain in full, with the rest retrieved from reference TRBV2 and TRBJ1-6, is EPEVTQTPSHQVTQMGQEVILRCVPISNHLYFYWYRQILGQKVEFLVSFYNNEISEKSEIFDDQFSVERPDGSNFTLKIRSTKLEDSAMYFCASSSTGDYNSPLHFGNGTRLTVT.

With regard to this clone: At one boundary the junction diverges from the germline segment, which might be a read error. The CDR3 loop is CASSSQRGSPDNF. The CDR3 nucleotides read TGTGCCAGCAGCTCTCAAAGGGGTTCCCCAGATAACTTC. The chain has TRBV28 and TRBJ2-7, with D tentatively TRBD1 (5 bases). The CDR3 runs 13 residues. Germline values: CDR1 MDHEN, CDR2 SYDVKM. The variable domain in full, with the rest retrieved from reference TRBV28 and TRBJ2-7, is DVKVTQSSRYLVKRTGEKVFLECVQDMDHENMFWYRQDPGLGLRLIYFSYDVKMKEKGDIPEGYSVSREKKERFSLILESASTNQTSMYLCASSSQRGSPDNFGPGTRLTVT.

This chain links TRBV5-4 with TRBJ2-1; TRBD1 is a possible D gene (5 bases). V was pared by 5 bases and J by 5 bases, with 11 bases between. There are 13 residues in the CDR3. The germline V gene has CDR1 SGHNT and CDR2 YYREEE (reference sequence). CDR3 nucleotides: TGTGCCAGCAGGCTGGCAGGGAACAATGAGCAGTTCTTC. This sequence encodes CASRLAGNNEQFF.

The V call is TRBV29-1, the J call TRBJ1-2; D may be TRBD1 (5 bases). The CDR3 runs 13 residues. Germline lookup yields CDR1 SQVTM and CDR2 ANQGSEA. V was pared by 6 bases and J by 4 bases, with 15 bases between. DNA of the CDR3: TGCAGCGTGGGCTCCGGGACTAGCTATGGCTACACCTTC. This translates into CSVGSGTSYGYTF.

The genes are TRBV27 and TRBJ2-3; D may be TRBD1 (7 bases). Germline-derived CDR1 and CDR2 are MNHEY and SMNVEV (reference sequence). The CDR3 runs to 13 residues. Trimming left V 8 bases short and J 5 bases short, with 14 bases between. This chain's CDR3 is CASSRGVEDTQYF. The CDR3 DNA is TGTGCCAGCTCCAGGGGGGTGGAAGATACGCAGTATTTT.

This clone was seen only a few times. The J gene is TRBJ2-2, the V gene TRBV19, with D possibly being TRBD1 (6 bases). The CDR3 has 14 residues. CDR1 and CDR2 (germline): LNHDA, SQIVND (reference sequence). Trimming stripped 3 bases from V and 4 bases from J, with 9 bases between. The CDR3 sequence is CASSIGQSTGELFF. The CDR3 DNA sequence: TGTGCCAGTAGTATCGGACAGTCCACCGGGGAGCTGTTTTTT.

The chain has TRBV5-1 and TRBJ2-5, with 11 bases fitting TRBD2. V shed 4 bases and J 2 bases; nucleotides not matched to a gene: 4. The CDR3 has 15 amino acids. The germline CDR1 and CDR2 sequences are SGHRS and YFSETQ. CDR3 in amino acids: CASSTSGGTQETQYF. The CDR3 nucleotides are TGCGCCAGCAGCACTAGCGGGGGTACACAAGAGACCCAGTACTTC. The full variable domain, in which reference TRBV5-1 and TRBJ2-5 provide the parts outside the CDR3, is KAGVTQTPRYLIKTRGQQVTLSCSPISGHRSVSWYQQTPGQGLQFLFEYFSETQRNKGNFPGRFSGRQFSNSRSEMNVSTLELGDSALYLCASSTSGGTQETQYFGPGTRLLVL.

This chain links TRBV5-5 with TRBJ1-1, with TRBD1 matching over 8 bases. CDR1 and CDR2 (germline): SGHKS, YYEKEE (reference sequence). There are 14 residues in the CDR3. The V segment lost 1 base and the J segment 3 bases; nucleotides outside the gene matches: 2. CDR3 nucleotides: TGTGCCAGCAGCTTGTTGACAGGGGACACTGAAGCTTTCTTT. It encodes CASSLLTGDTEAFF.

There are a few counts of this clone. The V gene is TRBV12-2, the J gene TRBJ1-5; TRBD1 reflects the table's D call only, with no check against the DNA. TRBV12-2 is a pseudogene locus. This CDR3 spans 16 amino acids. CDR3 residues: CASRLAGRTGVQPQHF. CDR3 bases: TGTGCAAGTCGCTTAGCTGGCCGGACAGGCGTTCAGCCCCAGCATTTT.

The J gene is TRBJ1-2, the V gene TRBV28; 8 bases line up with TRBD1. The length of the CDR3 is 15 residues. Per the germline V gene, CDR1 is MDHEN and CDR2 is SYDVKM. V lost 1 base to trimming and J lost 5 bases; unmatched junction nucleotides: 6. The DNA of the CDR3 is TGTGCCAGCAGTTTATTGGGGACAGGAGGGTATGGCTACACCTTC. Protein sequence: CASSLLGTGGYGYTF.

The chain links TRBV28 to TRBJ2-7, with 12 positions matching TRBD1. The CDR3 loop spans 14 amino acids. After removal of 5 bases from V and 7 bases from J, the junction contained 6 bases not matched to a gene. Germline CDR1 reads MDHEN; CDR2 reads SYDVKM. The CDR3: CASSTGQGAGEQYF. CDR3 DNA sequence: TGTGCCAGCAGTACGGGACAGGGGGCAGGGGAGCAGTACTTC.

The chain links TRBV6-1 to TRBJ1-1; TRBD1 aligns across 7 bases. Germline CDR1 and CDR2: MNHNS and SASEGT. J was trimmed by 0 bases and V by 6 bases; bases with no gene match: 4. CDR3 length: 14 residues. CDR3 in amino acids: CASRPQGMNTEAFF. CDR3 DNA: TGTGCCAGCAGGCCACAGGGGATGAACACTGAAGCTTTCTTT.

Concerning this clone: One junction end disagrees with the germline gene, perhaps due to a read error. This sequence joins TRBV6-1 and TRBJ1-5, with no clear D. This CDR3 spans 14 amino acids. CDR1 MNHNS and CDR2 SASEGT come from the germline V gene. The CDR3 is CASSEWGSDQPQHF. CDR3 sequence (DNA): TGTGCCAGCAGTGAATGGGGTAGCGATCAGCCCCAGCATTTT.

The V gene is TRBV2, the J gene TRBJ2-1; 9 nucleotides align to TRBD2. V shed 2 bases, J shed 2 bases, and the junction held 7 bases outside the gene matches. This CDR3 region has 17 residues. Per germline, CDR1 SNHLY and CDR2 FYNNEI. Here the CDR3 reads CASSELAASGAYNEQFF. The CDR3 nucleotides read TGTGCCAGCAGTGAATTAGCGGCTAGCGGGGCCTACAATGAGCAGTTCTTC.

This clone was detected only a few times. This chain uses TRBV25-1 with TRBJ2-5, with 11 bases aligning to TRBD1. The last part of the DNA fits TRBJ2-7 better; the J call may be wrong. This CDR3 spans 13 amino acids. Germline CDR1 is MGHDK and CDR2 is SYGVNS. CDR3 region: CASSGTGGGEQYF. CDR3 nucleotide sequence: TGTGCCAGCAGTGGGACAGGGGGCGGCGAGCAGTACTTC.

This chain joins TRBV13 and TRBJ2-2; 7 bases line up with TRBD2. The trim removed 6 bases at V and 5 bases at J, leaving 6 bases unmatched. The CDR3 is 14 amino acids. In germline, CDR1 is PRHDT, CDR2 FYEKMQ (reference sequence). The CDR3 protein is CASRRNGGTGELFF. CDR3 nucleotides: TGTGCCAGCAGAAGGAACGGGGGGACCGGGGAGCTGTTTTTT.

This clone was seen a handful of times. V usage is TRBV27 and J usage is TRBJ1-6; the match to TRBD1 covers 7 bases. Per the germline V gene, CDR1 is MNHEY and CDR2 is SMNVEV (reference sequence). The V and J ends lost 3 bases and 9 bases, in that order; junction bases with no gene match: 8. CDR3 length: 15 amino acids. The CDR3 region has the DNA TGTGCCAGCAGTTTGACAGGGATTGGCGGTTCACCCCTCCACTTT. It encodes CASSLTGIGGSPLHF.

The V gene is TRBV28, the J gene TRBJ1-3; maybe TRBD1 (6 bases). The CDR3 has 13 residues. With 7 bases removed from V and 4 bases from J, the gap between germline ends came to 11 bases. The V gene's germline CDR1 is MDHEN and CDR2 SYDVKM. The CDR3 coding sequence is TGTGCCAGCAAGATCGGACAGGGAAACACCATATATTTT. Translated, it gives CASKIGQGNTIYF.

This rearrangement joins TRBV5-1 to TRBJ2-7; D is perhaps TRBD1 (6 bases). Trimming stripped 0 bases from V and 0 bases from J, with 13 bases between. Germline values: CDR1 SGHRS, CDR2 YFSETQ. This CDR3 is built from 16 residues. This chain's CDR3 is CASSLGGGISSYEQYF. The CDR3 nucleotides are TGCGCCAGCAGCTTGGGAGGGGGTATTAGCTCCTACGAGCAGTACTTC. Full variable domain (remainder filled in from reference TRBV5-1 and TRBJ2-7): KAGVTQTPRYLIKTRGQQVTLSCSPISGHRSVSWYQQTPGQGLQFLFEYFSETQRNKGNFPGRFSGRQFSNSRSEMNVSTLELGDSALYLCASSLGGGISSYEQYFGPGTRLTVT.